The source of this TCR beta chain is a study of T cell responses to AZD1222 COVID-19 vaccine. Clones were sequenced by immunoSEQ multiplex PCR, and TCRdb holds only the in-frame ones, with some missing. The data show under 60,000 clones, around nine tenths seen once. This clone appeared a single time. Its antigen is unidentified. General study points: Just a handful of AZD1222 recipients tested seropositive at baseline. CD4 TCRs linked to vaccination spanned spike, dominating at 160-218 and 743-854. Reportedly, nearly half of unique spike TCRs recognized epitopes outside B.1.351/B.1.1.7 mutations. Possibly, clonal diversity was underestimated; donors were largely white British and included more females.

Sequencing used peripheral blood, obtained 28 days after the second AZD1222 dose. This TCR came from an adult who received the AZD1222 COVID-19 vaccine.

The CDR3 DNA reads as TGCGCCAGCAGCCGGGACAGTTACACCGGGGAGCTGTTTTTT. It codes for CASSRDSYTGELFF. The gene calls are TRBV4-1 and TRBJ2-2, with 7 positions matching TRBD1. The V gene's germline CDR1 is MGHRA and CDR2 YSYEKL. CDR3 length equals 14 residues. V shed 4 bases, J shed 3 bases, and the junction held 2 bases outside the gene matches.